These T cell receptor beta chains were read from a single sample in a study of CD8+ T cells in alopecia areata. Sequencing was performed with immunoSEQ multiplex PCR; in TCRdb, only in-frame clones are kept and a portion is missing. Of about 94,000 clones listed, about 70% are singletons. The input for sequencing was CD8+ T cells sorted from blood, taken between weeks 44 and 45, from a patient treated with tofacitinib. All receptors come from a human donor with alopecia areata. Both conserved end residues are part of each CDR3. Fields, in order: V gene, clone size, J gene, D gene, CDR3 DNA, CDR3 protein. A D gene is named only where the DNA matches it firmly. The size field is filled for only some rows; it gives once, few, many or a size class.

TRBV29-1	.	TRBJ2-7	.	TGCAGCGTTGAATACGGCAGCTCCTACGAGCAGTACTTC	CSVEYGSSYEQYF
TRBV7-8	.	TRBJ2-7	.	TGTGCCAGCAGCGAATTAGTGGACGAGCAGTACTTC	CASSELVDEQYF
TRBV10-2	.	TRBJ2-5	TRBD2	TGCGCCAGCAGGGACAAGACTAGCGGGGCCGCGAGGGAGACCCAGTACTTC	CASRDKTSGAARETQYF
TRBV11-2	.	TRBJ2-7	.	TGTGCCAGCAGCTTAGAAATTACCTACGAGCAGTACTTC	CASSLEITYEQYF
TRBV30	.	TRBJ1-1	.	TGTGCCTGGGCACCGGGACACAAGAACACTGAAGCTTTCTTT	CAWAPGHKNTEAFF
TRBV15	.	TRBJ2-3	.	TGTGCCACCAGCAGAGCCGGGCCCACAGATACGCAGTATTTT	CATSRAGPTDTQYF
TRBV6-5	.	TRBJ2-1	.	TGTGCCAGCAGTTACATGGACCCTAGATACAATGAGCAGTTCTTC	CASSYMDPRYNEQFF
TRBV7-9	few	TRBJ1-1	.	TGTGCCAGCAGCTACGGACGAGAAGCTTTCTTT	CASSYGREAFF
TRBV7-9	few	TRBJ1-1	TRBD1	TGTGCCAGCAGCTTAGCCCCAGGGGACAGGGGCACTGAAGCTTTCTTT	CASSLAPGDRGTEAFF
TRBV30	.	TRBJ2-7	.	TGTGCCTGGAGTCCTGTGGCAGGAGGGCACGAGCAGTACTTC	CAWSPVAGGHEQYF
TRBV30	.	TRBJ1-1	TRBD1	TGTGCCTGGAGTATAAACAGGGGATACACTGAAGCTTTCTTT	CAWSINRGYTEAFF
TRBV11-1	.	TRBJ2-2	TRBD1	TGTGCCAGTGGGACAGACACCGGGGAGCTGTTTTTT	CASGTDTGELFF
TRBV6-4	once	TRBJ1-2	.	TGTGCCAGCAGTGATGAGGACAAATTATCTCCGGACTATGGCTACACCTTC	CASSDEDKLSPDYGYTF
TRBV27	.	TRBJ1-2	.	TGTGCCAGCAGTCCCGGGGACGGGGGCATGTGGTATGGCTACACCTTC	CASSPGDGGMWYGYTF
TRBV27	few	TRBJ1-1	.	TGTGCCAGCAGTTCGGGGGGTGGCAACACTGAAGCTTTCTTT	CASSSGGGNTEAFF
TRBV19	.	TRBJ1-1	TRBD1	TGTGCCAGTAGCGATTATCTCGGACAGGGGGTTCCTGAAGCTTTCTTT	CASSDYLGQGVPEAFF
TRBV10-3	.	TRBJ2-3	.	TGTGCCATCAGTGAAAAGGGGTCGGATACGCAGTATTTT	CAISEKGSDTQYF
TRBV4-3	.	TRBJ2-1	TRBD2	TGCGCCAGCAGCCAAGATCAACTAGCGGGGGACAATGAGCAGTTCTTC	CASSQDQLAGDNEQFF
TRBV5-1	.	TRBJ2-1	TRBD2	TGCGCCAGCAGTGCGTCTAGCGGGGAGTACAATGAGCAGTTCTTC	CASSASSGEYNEQFF
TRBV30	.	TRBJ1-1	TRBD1	TGTGCCTGGAGCCCGGGACAGGGGATCACTGAAGCTTTCTTT	CAWSPGQGITEAFF
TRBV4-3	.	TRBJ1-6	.	TGCGCCAGCAGCCAAGCTTGGGATGGGGGGAACTCACCCCTCCACTTT	CASSQAWDGGNSPLHF
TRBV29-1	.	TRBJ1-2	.	TGCAGCGTTGCGGAGGGTTCCAACTATGGCTACACCTTC	CSVAEGSNYGYTF
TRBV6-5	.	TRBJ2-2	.	TGTGCCAGCAGGCCGGGGAGTCCCGGGGAGCTGTTTTTT	CASRPGSPGELFF
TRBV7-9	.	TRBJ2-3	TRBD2	TGTGCCAGCAGCGGGTCAAGCGGGGGGGCGGCAGATACGCAGTATTTT	CASSGSSGGAADTQYF
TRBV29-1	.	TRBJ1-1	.	TGCAGCGTTGATCCACCTGGGAACACTGAAGCTTTCTTT	CSVDPPGNTEAFF
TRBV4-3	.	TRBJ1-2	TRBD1	TGCGCCAGCAGCCAGGACAGGGGGGGCTATGGCTACACCTTC	CASSQDRGGYGYTF
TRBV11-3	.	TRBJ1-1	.	TGTGCCAGCGCGGGGGGAGGGCCTGAAGCTTTCTTT	CASAGGGPEAFF
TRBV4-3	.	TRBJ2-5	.	TGCGCCAGCAGCCACGGGGGAGGCGGGCAAGAGACCCAGTACTTC	CASSHGGGGQETQYF
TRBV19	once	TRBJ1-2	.	TGTGCCAGTAGTATCATTCCGTTTGAGAGGGGAGTACGGGGCTACACCTTC	CASSIIPFERGVRGYTF
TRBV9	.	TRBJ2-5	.	TGTGCCAGCAGCGGAGGGGCCTTAGAGACCCAGTACTTC	CASSGGALETQYF
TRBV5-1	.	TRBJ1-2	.	TGCGCCAGCAGCCCCGAGGGGCGGGCTGGCTACACCTTC	CASSPEGRAGYTF